This T cell receptor beta chain originates from a study of T-cell reconstitution after alpha-beta-depleted transplantation in children. General study findings and limits: Certain patients had high TCRbeta diversity at day 60, and it came from recipient T cells and thymic progenitors that survived. There were reportedly several hundred expanded graft clones from which alpha-beta T cells came about two months after transplant. Most T-cell counts and diversity one year after the transplant came from T cells that were newly produced.

This clonotype was seen repeatedly, ten times or more. The antigen remains undetermined. Researchers prepared the TCRbeta library using unique molecular identifiers, the study reports. Each CDR3 protein gets one entry after TCRdb re-called the PCR reads with MiXCR. Of 250,000 to 300,000 distinct CDR3 sequences listed, roughly 7.8% are singletons. The source material was peripheral blood, sampled 360 days after TCRalphabeta/CD19-depleted stem cell transplant. The receptor's source is a female patient between 2 and 15 years old who had a stem cell transplant for Fanconi anemia, so the T cells may come from the graft donor.

The CDR3 region has the DNA TGTGCCAGCAGCCAAGGCGGCGATGGCAATCAGCCCCAGCATTTT. Encoded protein: CASSQGGDGNQPQHF. This chain joins TRBV4-2 and TRBJ1-5; D ambiguous. The CDR3 runs 15 residues. V dropped 1 base and J dropped 2 bases, with 9 bases sitting between them. Germline V gives CDR1 LGHNA, CDR2 YNFKEQ.